This is a list of T cell receptor beta chains from one sample in a study of cytomegalovirus exposure and HLA in healthy donors. Sequencing was performed with immunoSEQ multiplex PCR; in TCRdb, only in-frame clones are kept and a portion is missing. The data show approximately 160,000 clones, approximately 84% seen once. The source material was PBMCs. The receptor source for this set is a man in his fifties in good health and CMV-seropositive. CDR3s include the opening cysteine and the closing phenylalanine or tryptophan. Each record gives: D gene, clone size, CDR3 length, V gene, J gene, CDR3 protein, CDR3 DNA. D genes are given only for firm matches. Rows may omit the clone size; those that give it use once, few, many or a size class.

TRBD2	-	15	TRBV5-1	TRBJ2-3	CASRGSGGAGDTQYF	TGCGCCAGCAGGGGAAGCGGGGGGGCAGGAGATACGCAGTATTTT
TRBD1	-	14	TRBV6-1	TRBJ2-5	CATVTGTGVETQYF	TGTGCCACAGTTACCGGGACAGGGGTCGAGACCCAGTACTTC
-	-	13	TRBV6-4	TRBJ1-5	CASKGRAAQPQHF	TGTGCCAGCAAGGGCAGGGCGGCTCAGCCCCAGCATTTT
-	-	15	TRBV6-5	TRBJ2-7	CASSPHGGELYEQYF	TGTGCCAGCAGCCCCCACGGGGGTGAACTCTACGAGCAGTACTTC
TRBD1	-	17	TRBV28	TRBJ1-5	CASSPTGTGFLFQPQHF	TGTGCCAGCAGCCCCACCGGGACAGGATTTTTGTTTCAGCCCCAGCATTTT
-	few	14	TRBV5-1	TRBJ1-1	CASSPTQVGTEAFF	TGCGCCAGCAGCCCAACACAGGTGGGCACTGAAGCTTTCTTT
-	-	13	TRBV11-3	TRBJ1-1	CASSSGGRREAFF	TGTGCCAGCAGCTCGGGGGGCAGACGGGAGGCTTTCTTT
-	-	15	TRBV4-3	TRBJ1-5	CASSQDSGNNQPQHF	TGCGCCAGCAGCCAAGATTCGGGAAACAATCAGCCCCAGCATTTT
TRBD2	-	14	TRBV2	TRBJ2-5	CAGTNSGGAETQYF	TGTGCCGGAACAAATAGCGGGGGGGCAGAGACCCAGTACTTC
-	-	12	TRBV5-1	TRBJ1-2	CASSLDGFGYTF	TGCGCCAGCAGCTTGGACGGGTTTGGCTACACCTTC
-	-	18	TRBV4-1	TRBJ2-6	CASSQDEQVYSGANVLTF	TGCGCCAGCAGCCAAGATGAGCAAGTTTACTCTGGGGCCAACGTCCTGACTTTC
-	-	13	TRBV10-2	TRBJ1-5	CASSAEGPRPQHF	TGCGCCAGCAGTGCGGAGGGACCGCGGCCCCAGCATTTT
-	-	15	TRBV14	TRBJ2-7	CASSQERGSSAEQYF	TGTGCCAGCAGCCAAGAGAGAGGGTCTAGCGCCGAGCAGTACTTC
-	once	15	TRBV5-5	TRBJ1-2	CASSLGPGTNYGYTF	TGTGCCAGCAGCTTGGGACCGGGGACTAACTATGGCTACACCTTC
-	-	16	TRBV5-1	TRBJ1-4	CASSLGRGITNEKLFF	TGCGCCAGCAGCTTGGGGCGCGGCATTACGAACGAAAAACTGTTTTTT
TRBD2	-	17	TRBV9	TRBJ2-2	CASSVPWRGGDTGELFF	TGTGCCAGCAGCGTGCCTTGGCGGGGGGGCGACACCGGGGAGCTGTTTTTT
TRBD1	-	14	TRBV14	TRBJ1-6	CASSRTGGYSPLHF	TGTGCCAGCAGCCGGACAGGGGGTTATTCACCCCTCCACTTT
TRBD1	-	14	TRBV18	TRBJ1-4	CASSPGTGNEKLFF	TGTGCCAGCTCACCTGGGACAGGGAATGAAAAACTGTTTTTT
-	-	14	TRBV11-2	TRBJ2-5	CASSYTRAQETQYF	TGTGCCAGCAGCTATACTAGAGCTCAAGAGACCCAGTACTTC
TRBD1	-	13	TRBV5-1	TRBJ2-7	CASSVGQGDEQYF	TGCGCCAGCAGCGTGGGACAGGGGGACGAGCAGTACTTC
-	few	13	TRBV6-1	TRBJ1-2	CASRAHSNYGYTF	TGTGCCAGCAGGGCCCATAGCAACTATGGCTACACCTTC
TRBD1	-	16	TRBV14	TRBJ1-1	CASSQAQGARSSEAFF	TGTGCCAGCAGCCAGGCCCAGGGGGCGAGGAGCTCTGAAGCTTTCTTT
-	-	12	TRBV5-5	TRBJ1-1	CASSLANTEAFF	TGTGCCAGCAGCTTAGCGAACACTGAAGCTTTCTTT
-	-	13	TRBV27	TRBJ1-4	CASSMQDNEKLFF	TGTGCCAGCAGTATGCAGGATAATGAAAAACTGTTTTTT
-	-	15	TRBV7-9	TRBJ2-7	CASSRGAEPSYEQYF	TGTGCCAGCAGCCGCGGGGCAGAACCCTCCTACGAGCAGTACTTC
TRBD1	-	14	TRBV19	TRBJ1-5	CASLDRAAGQPQHF	TGTGCCAGTCTTGACAGGGCGGCTGGCCAGCCCCAGCATTTT
-	-	15	TRBV10-3	TRBJ1-4	CAISDGLSANEKLFF	TGTGCCATCAGTGATGGACTTTCGGCTAATGAAAAACTGTTTTTT
-	-	17	TRBV4-1	TRBJ2-2	CASSPLIGGSNTGELFF	TGCGCCAGCAGCCCCCTGATTGGCGGATCGAACACCGGGGAGCTGTTTTTT
TRBD2	-	16	TRBV19	TRBJ2-7	CASSMKGAGVPDEQYF	TGTGCCAGTAGCATGAAAGGGGCGGGAGTGCCCGACGAGCAGTACTTC
TRBD1	-	16	TRBV27	TRBJ1-6	CASSLRGTAYNSPLHF	TGTGCCAGCAGTTTACGCGGGACAGCTTATAATTCACCCCTCCACTTT
-	-	14	TRBV6-5	TRBJ1-2	CASSYGRGPWGYTF	TGTGCCAGCAGTTATGGCAGGGGCCCGTGGGGCTACACCTTC
-	-	15	TRBV5-1	TRBJ1-1	CASSTRQLMNTEAFF	TGCGCCAGCAGCACCCGACAGCTTATGAACACTGAAGCTTTCTTT
TRBD1	-	13	TRBV4-1	TRBJ2-7	CASSRTGSYEQYF	TGCGCCAGCAGCCGGACAGGTTCCTACGAGCAGTACTTC
TRBD1	-	14	TRBV10-3	TRBJ2-7	CAIRSGTGFNEQYF	TGTGCCATCCGGTCCGGGACAGGGTTTAACGAGCAGTACTTC
-	-	12	TRBV7-2	TRBJ1-2	CASSFRDYGYTF	TGTGCCAGCAGCTTCCGGGACTATGGCTACACCTTC
-	-	14	TRBV9	TRBJ2-7	CASSVGSGTYEQYF	TGTGCCAGCAGCGTAGGCTCCGGTACCTACGAGCAGTACTTC
-	-	14	TRBV5-1	TRBJ2-5	CASSQPSGRETQYF	TGCGCCAGCAGCCAACCCAGTGGGAGGGAGACCCAGTACTTC
TRBD1	-	14	TRBV9	TRBJ1-2	CASSVPGTGYGYTF	TGTGCCAGCAGCGTCCCCGGGACAGGCTATGGCTACACCTTC
-	-	12	TRBV15	TRBJ1-5	CATSRAGGPQHF	TGTGCCACCAGCAGAGCCGGGGGGCCCCAGCATTTT
TRBD2	-	15	TRBV30	TRBJ2-1	CAWSVASGSWNEQFF	TGTGCCTGGAGTGTAGCTAGCGGGAGTTGGAATGAGCAGTTCTTC
TRBD2	-	14	TRBV19	TRBJ2-1	CASRAGTGIYEQFF	TGTGCCAGTAGAGCGGGAACGGGTATCTATGAGCAGTTCTTC